This T cell receptor beta chain was captured by sequencing in a study of cytomegalovirus exposure and HLA in healthy donors. General observations from the study: Earlier results showed most TCR beta V segments being productive about 87% or about 30% of the time. Testing in vitro showed three CMV-associated chains specific for CMV antigens.

Although they were nominally healthy when sampled, donors likely had unrecorded immune exposures. The PCR made use of 60 Vbeta and 13 Jbeta primers. Sequenced by immunoSEQ multiplex PCR; TCRdb stores in-frame clones only, minus some. The table shows 100,000 to 130,000 clones, with 82% occurring only once. Concerning this clone: The antigen remains undetermined.

The sequence was collected from a man younger than 40 in good health and CMV-seropositive. The sample consisted of PBMCs.

The CDR3 spells CASSVPGTDTQYF. CDR3 in DNA: TGTGCCAGCAGCGTCCCCGGCACAGATACGCAGTATTTT. The V gene is TRBV9, the J gene TRBJ2-3; D ambiguous. Trimming removed 2 bases at V and 1 base at J, with 5 bases between. CDR3 size: 13 residues. Germline V gene data show CDR1 as SGDLS and CDR2 as YYNGEE.